This record concerns one T cell receptor (beta chain) sequence. Its matching antigen is unknown. The PCR employed 60 Vbeta primers together with 13 Jbeta primers. Data came from immunoSEQ multiplex PCR; TCRdb stores just in-frame clones and leaves some out. The sample gives some 96,000 clones, 60% to 75% of which show up once; approximately 3% is in the top ten. Germline values: CDR1 KGHSH, CDR2 LQKENI. V was clipped by 3 bases and J by 3 bases, with 14 bases between them. This CDR3 comprises 15 residues. The data are from a study of cytomegalovirus exposure and HLA in healthy donors. Study findings and constraints: An analysis done earlier found most TCR beta V segments productive about 87% or about 30% of the time. A later look showed TCR association rates differing by HLA locus, highest for DRB1 and lowest for HLA-C. Among TCR sequences, most were rare, though some public TCRs appeared in many donors.

Sequencing was done on a sample of PBMCs. This clonotype originated in a man aged 55 to 70 in good health and CMV-seronegative. This sequence joins TRBV18 and TRBJ2-5, with D possibly TRBD1 on 6 matching bases. The CDR3 sequence is CASSPALDREETQYF. In DNA form, the CDR3 reads TGTGCCAGCTCACCGGCGTTGGACAGAGAAGAGACCCAGTACTTC.